This entry concerns a single TCR beta chain. This sample was included in a study of blood T cell repertoires in COVID-19. TCRdb's table, derived via immunoSEQ multiplex PCR, lists solely in-frame clones and lacks some. The repertoire includes a few hundred thousand clones, about 91% of them detected once, and approximately 1.8% sits in the top ten. The junction had 3 bases not matched to a gene; V was cut back by 5 bases and J by 5 bases. CDR1 is KGHSH and CDR2 is LQKENI in the germline V gene. This CDR3 has 13 amino acids. The sequence was obtained from a woman aged 25-40 years with COVID-19, enrolled during active disease. Sequenced sample: peripheral blood. The chain joins TRBV18 to TRBJ1-5, with 7 bases fitting TRBD1. The CDR3 region is CASSWDSHQPQHF. The DNA of the CDR3 is TGTGCCAGCTCATGGGACAGTCATCAGCCCCAGCATTTT.